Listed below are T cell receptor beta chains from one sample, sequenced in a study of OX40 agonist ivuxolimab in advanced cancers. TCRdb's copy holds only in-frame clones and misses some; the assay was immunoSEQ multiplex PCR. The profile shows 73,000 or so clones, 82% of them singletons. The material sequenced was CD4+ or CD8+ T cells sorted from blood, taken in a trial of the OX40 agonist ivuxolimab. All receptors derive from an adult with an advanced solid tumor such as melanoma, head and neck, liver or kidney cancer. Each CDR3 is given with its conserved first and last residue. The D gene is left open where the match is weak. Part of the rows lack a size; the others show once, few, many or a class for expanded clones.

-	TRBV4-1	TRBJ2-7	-	TGCGCCAGCAGCCTATTAGCGACCCAATCCTCCTACGAGCAGTACTTC	CASSLLATQSSYEQYF
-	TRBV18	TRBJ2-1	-	TGTGCCAGCTCACCAAACATGGACGCACTCGAGCAGTTCTTC	CASSPNMDALEQFF
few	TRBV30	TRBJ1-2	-	TGTGCCTGGAGTTCAGGGAACTATGGCTACACCTTC	CAWSSGNYGYTF
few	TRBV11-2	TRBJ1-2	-	TGTGCCAGCAGCGTAGCGGGTGGCTACACCTTC	CASSVAGGYTF
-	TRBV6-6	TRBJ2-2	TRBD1	TGTGCCAGCCGTCGGGGGACAGGGGGAACCGGGGAGCTGTTTTTT	CASRRGTGGTGELFF
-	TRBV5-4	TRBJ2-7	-	TGTGCCAGCACCCGGGTAGGGGGTAAGAACGAGCAGTACTTC	CASTRVGGKNEQYF
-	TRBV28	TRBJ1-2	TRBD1	TGTGCCAGCAGTCCAGGGGGAACATCCAACTATGGCTACACCTTC	CASSPGGTSNYGYTF
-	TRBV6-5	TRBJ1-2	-	TGTGCCAGCAGTTACCGCCCGCGCGGCTATGGCTACACCTTC	CASSYRPRGYGYTF
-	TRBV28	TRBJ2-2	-	TGTGCCAGCAGTTTATCCGTACAGGGAGGGGAGCTGTTTTTT	CASSLSVQGGELFF
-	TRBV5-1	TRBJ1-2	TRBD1	TGCGCCAGCAGCCCTACCGGACAGGGTGTGGCTAACTATGGCTACACCTTC	CASSPTGQGVANYGYTF
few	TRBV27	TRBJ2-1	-	TGTGCCAGCCGTTATACAGGTTTTAATGAGCAGTTCTTC	CASRYTGFNEQFF
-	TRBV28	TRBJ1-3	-	TGTGCCAGCAGTTCGGGACAAACAAACACCATATATTTT	CASSSGQTNTIYF
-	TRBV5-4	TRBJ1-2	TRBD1	TGTGCCAGCAGCTTCTGGACAGGGTCGGGGGGCTACACCTTC	CASSFWTGSGGYTF
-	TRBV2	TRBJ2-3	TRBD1	TGTGCCAGCTCAGGACAGGGGGCTACAGATACGCAGTATTTT	CASSGQGATDTQYF
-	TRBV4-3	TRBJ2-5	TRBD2	TGCGCCAGCAGCCAAGATGGGACTATGGAGACCCAGTACTTC	CASSQDGTMETQYF
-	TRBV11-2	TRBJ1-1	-	TGTGCCAGCAGCGCGGTCCCGACTGAAGCTTTCTTT	CASSAVPTEAFF
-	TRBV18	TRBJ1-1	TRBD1	TGTGCCAGCTCTGTTCAGGGACAGGGGAACACTGAAGCTTTCTTT	CASSVQGQGNTEAFF
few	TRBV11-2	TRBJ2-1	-	TGTGCCAGCAGCACTGACCCCAGCGGTGCCTACAATGAGCAGTTCTTC	CASSTDPSGAYNEQFF
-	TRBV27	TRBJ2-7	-	TGTGCCAGCAGTTATGGGCTAGCGAGCTCCTACGAGCAGTACTTC	CASSYGLASSYEQYF
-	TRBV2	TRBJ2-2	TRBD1	TGTGCCAGCAGGACGGGGACAGCTGATGGGGAGCTGTTTTTT	CASRTGTADGELFF
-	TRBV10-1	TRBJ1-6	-	TGCGCCAGCAGTCAGGGGTTGTACTCACCCCTCCACTTT	CASSQGLYSPLHF
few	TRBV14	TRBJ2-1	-	TGTGCCAGCAGCCAAGACAATGAGCAGTTCTTC	CASSQDNEQFF
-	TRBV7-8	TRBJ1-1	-	TGTGCCAGTCAGATGAACACTGAAGCTTTCTTT	CASQMNTEAFF
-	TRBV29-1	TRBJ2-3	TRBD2	TGCAGCGCAAAGGGAGCTAGCGGGGGCACAGATACGCAGTATTTT	CSAKGASGGTDTQYF
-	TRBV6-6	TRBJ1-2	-	TGTGCCAGCAGTTACTCGGGCGGAATGGATGGCTACACCTTC	CASSYSGGMDGYTF
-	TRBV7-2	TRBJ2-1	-	TGTGCCAGCAGCTTTCAGCGGACGGTCAATGAGCAGTTCTTC	CASSFQRTVNEQFF
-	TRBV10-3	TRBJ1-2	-	TGTGCCATCAGTGTAAAAATAGAGCAGTTTCACTATGGCTACACCTTC	CAISVKIEQFHYGYTF
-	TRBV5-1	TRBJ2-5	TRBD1	TGCGCCAGCAGAAGGGACAGGGGAGAGACCCAGTACTTC	CASRRDRGETQYF
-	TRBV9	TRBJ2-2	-	TGTGCCAGCAGCGTACTCGTGAGGAACACCGGGGAGCTGTTTTTT	CASSVLVRNTGELFF
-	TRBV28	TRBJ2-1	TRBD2	TGTGCCAGCAGCTTGACTAGCGGGGGCCGCAATGAGCAGTTCTTC	CASSLTSGGRNEQFF
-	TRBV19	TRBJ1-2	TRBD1	TGTGCCAGTAGCAATGACAGGGGCTATGGCTACACCTTC	CASSNDRGYGYTF
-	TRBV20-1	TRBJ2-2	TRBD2	TGCAGTGCTCTTAGCGGGAGGGAGCTGTTTTTT	CSALSGRELFF
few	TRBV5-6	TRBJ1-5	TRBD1	TGTGCCAGCAGCTTTGGGGGGACAGGGGGCTATCAGCCCCAGCATTTT	CASSFGGTGGYQPQHF
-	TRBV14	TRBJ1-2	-	TGTGCCAGCAGCCAAAGACAGACCTATGGCTACACCTTC	CASSQRQTYGYTF
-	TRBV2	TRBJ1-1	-	TGTGCCAGCATACAGAAGAACACTGAAGCTTTCTTT	CASIQKNTEAFF
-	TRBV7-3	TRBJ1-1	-	TGTGCCAGCAGCTTAGTGGGGTTCATGAACACTGAAGCTTTCTTT	CASSLVGFMNTEAFF
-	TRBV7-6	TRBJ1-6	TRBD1	TGTGCCAGCAGCCCGACAGGGTTAAATTCACCCCTCCACTTT	CASSPTGLNSPLHF